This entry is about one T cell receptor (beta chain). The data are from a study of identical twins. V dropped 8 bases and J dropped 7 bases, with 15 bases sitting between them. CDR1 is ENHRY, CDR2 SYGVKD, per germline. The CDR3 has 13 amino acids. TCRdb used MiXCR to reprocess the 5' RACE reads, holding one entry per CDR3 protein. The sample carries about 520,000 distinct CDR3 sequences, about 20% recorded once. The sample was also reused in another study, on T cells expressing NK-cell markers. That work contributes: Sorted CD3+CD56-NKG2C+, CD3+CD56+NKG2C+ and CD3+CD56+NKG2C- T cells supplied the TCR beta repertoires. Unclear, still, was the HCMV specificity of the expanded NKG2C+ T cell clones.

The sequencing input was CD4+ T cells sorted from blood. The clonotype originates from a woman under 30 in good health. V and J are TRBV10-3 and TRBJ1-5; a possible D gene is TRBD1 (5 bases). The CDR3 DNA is TGTGCCATCGGGACCAGGGAAGGCCAGCCCCAGCATTTT. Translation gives CAIGTREGQPQHF.